The TCR beta chain under discussion was sequenced for a study of blood T cell repertoires in COVID-19. Study context: Sites in the United States, Italy and Spain provided acute and convalescent COVID-19 samples. Sample material is recorded as cDNA or gDNA derived from T cells, B-cell-depleted T cells, or PBMCs.

Trimming took 0 bases from V and 5 from J, leaving 10 bases between them. Per the germline V gene, CDR1 is ENHRY and CDR2 is SYGVKD. This CDR3 is 15 amino acids long. Original handling: The assay estimated nucleated cells by amplifying reference gene primers. Repertoires were generated with immunoSEQ multiplex PCR, while TCRdb's copy carries only in-frame clones and drops some. V, J and clone size are those of that table, while D and trimming were read from the DNA. In the table there are under 85,000 clones, about nine tenths of which are singletons. The sequenced sample was peripheral blood. V usage is TRBV10-3 and J usage is TRBJ2-2; tentative D call: TRBD2 (6 bases). The sequence was collected from a man aged 80 or over in a cohort sampled during active COVID-19. In nucleotides, the CDR3 is TGTGCCATCAGTGAGTCGGGACTTATAACCGGGGAGCTGTTTTTT. It translates to CAISESGLITGELFF.